The clone carrying this TCR beta chain has at least ten counts. This sample is part of a study of T cells in Graves' hyperthyroidism and ophthalmopathy. For the study at large: Once the initial diagnosis was made, peripheral blood was obtained before any treatment.

RNA transcripts gave rise to amplified TCR beta CDR3 regions. When the TCR CDR3 underwent first-round RT-PCR, the HTBI primer set was used. Via MiXCR, TCRdb re-called the multiplex PCR reads, giving one row per CDR3 protein. The repertoire has approximately 530,000 distinct CDR3 sequences, about 20% of them found once; the top ten carry 45% to 50%. The receptor was isolated from a man aged 40-50 years with Graves' ophthalmopathy. The material sequenced was blood.

In nucleotides, the CDR3 is TGTGCCAGCAGCATCCCCGAGGTCGCGCGGTACAATGAGCAGTTCTTC. Protein sequence: CASSIPEVARYNEQFF. This chain uses TRBV28 with TRBJ2-1, with D unresolved. Trimming left V 6 bases short and J 4 bases short, with 19 bases between. Germline lookup yields CDR1 MDHEN and CDR2 SYDVKM. The CDR3 covers 16 residues. The full variable domain, in which reference TRBV28 and TRBJ2-1 provide the parts outside the CDR3, is DVKVTQSSRYLVKRTGEKVFLECVQDMDHENMFWYRQDPGLGLRLIYFSYDVKMKEKGDIPEGYSVSREKKERFSLILESASTNQTSMYLCASSIPEVARYNEQFFGPGTRLTVL.